The clone carrying this T cell receptor (beta chain) was seen ten or more times. The target antigen is unknown. CDR1 and CDR2 from the germline V gene are MDHEN and SYDVKM. The CDR3 extends over 15 amino acids. After removal of 10 bases from V and 0 bases from J, the junction contained 6 bases not matched to a gene. These data originate in a study of early T cells in non-severe SARS-CoV-2 infection. In the study overall: Bulk RNA from unsorted whole blood was sequenced; chains were unpaired.

Unique molecular identifiers tagged individual cDNA molecules. TCRdb recomputed calls from the 5' RACE reads with MiXCR, one row per CDR3 protein. The sample holds some 45,000 distinct CDR3 sequences, roughly 9.4% seen once. General study points: Comparison of clonotypes with VDJdb favored anti-spike CD8 responses while missing private and CD4 specificities.

The V call is TRBV28, the J call TRBJ2-6; the match to TRBD1 covers 7 bases. The sample in question was whole blood, obtained at baseline. This TCR was recovered from an adult who was a healthcare worker with PCR-confirmed SARS-CoV-2 infection or an uninfected control (not recorded which). The CDR3 is CATRDRSSGANVLTF. The DNA for the CDR3 is TGTGCCACACGGGACAGAAGCTCTGGGGCCAACGTCCTGACTTTC.